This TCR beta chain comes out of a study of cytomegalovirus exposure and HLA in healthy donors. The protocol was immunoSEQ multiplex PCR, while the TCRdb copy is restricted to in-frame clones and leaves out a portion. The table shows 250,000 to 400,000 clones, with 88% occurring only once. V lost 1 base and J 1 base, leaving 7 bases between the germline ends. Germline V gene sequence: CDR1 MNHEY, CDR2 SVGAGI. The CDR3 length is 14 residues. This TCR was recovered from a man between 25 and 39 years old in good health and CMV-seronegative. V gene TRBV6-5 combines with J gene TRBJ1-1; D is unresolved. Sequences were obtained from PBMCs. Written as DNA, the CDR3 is TGTGCCAGCAGTTACTTTTCCTCGAACACTGAAGCTTTCTTT. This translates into CASSYFSSNTEAFF.